There are a few counts of the clone carrying this T cell receptor beta chain. As yet, its antigen is unknown. The sample belongs to a study of early T cells in non-severe SARS-CoV-2 infection. Study information: Sequencing of unsorted whole blood was done on bulk RNA, leaving chains unpaired. General observations from the study: VDJdb matching skewed toward anti-spike CD8 responses, missing private and CD4 specificities.

Individual cDNA molecules each received unique molecular identifiers attached to them. MiXCR, applied by TCRdb to the 5' RACE reads, yields one record per CDR3 protein. Among about 21,000 distinct CDR3 sequences listed, roughly 4% were seen once. The ends were cut back, 4 bases at V and 9 bases at J, with 17 bases in the middle. CDR1 and CDR2 (germline): MNHEY, SVGEGT. The CDR3 spans 14 residues. This receptor was obtained from an adult who was a healthcare worker with PCR-confirmed SARS-CoV-2 infection or an uninfected control (not recorded which). The sample consisted of whole blood. The gene calls are TRBV6-2 or TRBV6-3 and TRBJ2-3; D is perhaps TRBD1 or TRBD2 (5 bases each). CDR3 in DNA: TGTGCCAGCAGTTTCCCGCTAGCTTGGGGGACGCAGTATTTT. Translated: CASSFPLAWGTQYF.